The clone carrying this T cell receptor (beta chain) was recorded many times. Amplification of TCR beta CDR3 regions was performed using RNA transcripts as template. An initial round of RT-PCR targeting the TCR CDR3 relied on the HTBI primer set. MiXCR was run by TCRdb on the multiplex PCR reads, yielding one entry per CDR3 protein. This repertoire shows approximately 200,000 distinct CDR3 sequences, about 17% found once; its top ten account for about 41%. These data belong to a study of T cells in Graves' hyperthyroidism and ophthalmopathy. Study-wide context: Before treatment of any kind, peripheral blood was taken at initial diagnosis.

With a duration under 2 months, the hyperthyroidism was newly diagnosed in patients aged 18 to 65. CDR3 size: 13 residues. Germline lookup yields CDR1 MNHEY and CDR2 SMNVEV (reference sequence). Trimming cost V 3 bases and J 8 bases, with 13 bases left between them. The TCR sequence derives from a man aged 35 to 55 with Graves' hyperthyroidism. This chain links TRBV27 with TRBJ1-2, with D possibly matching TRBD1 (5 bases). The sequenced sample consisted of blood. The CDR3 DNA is TGTGCCAGCAGTTTCGTGCAGGGTGGCGGCTACACCTTC. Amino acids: CASSFVQGGGYTF.